A single sample gave rise to the 11 T cell receptor beta chains below, sequenced in a study of regulatory T cells in long-lasting Graves disease. The time point: newly diagnosed GD, antithyroid drugs for less than 3 months. PBMC-derived RNA was used for the TCR library. CDR3-region Arm-PCR and iRepertoire HTBI primers produced the TCR beta libraries. TCRdb processed the multiplex PCR reads anew with MiXCR; each CDR3 protein has one entry. Of 390,000 or so distinct CDR3 sequences in the sample, around 11% were seen once. The same data also went into a second study, on T cells in Graves' hyperthyroidism and ophthalmopathy.

The sequencing used peripheral blood mononuclear cells (PBMCs), collected at new diagnosis, from a patient treated with antithyroid drugs. These receptors originate from a woman aged 18-35 years with Graves disease.

The sample holds many counts of this clonotype. J is TRBJ2-5 and V is TRBV2; the D is unclear. Looked up from germline, CDR1 is SNHLY and CDR2 is FYNNEI. The V gene lost 1 base and the J gene lost 0 bases, with 6 bases spanning the gap. The CDR3 contains 14 residues. CDR3 sequence: CASSEGMYQETQYF. The CDR3 DNA reads TGTGCCAGCAGTGAAGGGATGTACCAAGAGACCCAGTACTTC.

The sample holds one count of this clonotype. In DNA form, the CDR3 reads TGTGCCAGCAGACATCAACAGGGCATGAACACTGAAGCTTTCTTT. Translation gives CASRHQQGMNTEAFF. This sequence joins TRBV28 and TRBJ1-1; tentatively, D is TRBD1 (6 bases). The germline CDR1 and CDR2 sequences are MDHEN and SYDVKM. The CDR3 extends over 15 amino acids. The V end lost 6 bases, the J end lost 0 bases, and 14 bases lay between the germline ends.

This clonotype was found a few times. The chain couples TRBV11-2 to TRBJ2-6; possibly TRBD1 for D (5 bases). This CDR3 comprises 20 residues. The V and J ends lost 5 bases and 1 base respectively, with 24 bases between them. Germline-derived CDR1 and CDR2 are SGHAT and FQNNGV. The CDR3: CASSQEGAEQAPSGANVLTF. As DNA, the CDR3 is TGTGCCAGCAGCCAAGAAGGGGCAGAACAAGCCCCTTCTGGGGCCAACGTCCTGACTTTC.

This clonotype has ten or more counts. The chain is built from TRBV30 and TRBJ1-1; perhaps TRBD1 as D (5 bases). V was trimmed by 4 bases and J by 1 base, leaving 10 bases between them. CDR3 length: 13 amino acids. The germline V gene encodes CDR1 GTSNPN and CDR2 SVGIG (reference sequence). The CDR3 loop reads CAWMWGENTEAFF. The CDR3 DNA is TGTGCCTGGATGTGGGGGGAGAACACTGAAGCTTTCTTT.

V gene TRBV20-1 combines with J gene TRBJ1-2; tentatively, D is TRBD1 (6 bases). Germline CDR1 reads DFQATT; CDR2 reads SNEGSKA (reference sequence). V lost 6 bases to trimming and J lost 0 bases, with 11 bases between them. This CDR3 contains 13 residues. The DNA of the CDR3 is TGCAGTGCCCCTAGGGGGGCTAACTATGGCTACACCTTC. It is translated as CSAPRGANYGYTF.

Ten or more counts support this clonotype. The chain carries TRBV7-6 and TRBJ1-1; the match to TRBD1 covers 7 bases. The germline V gene encodes CDR1 SGHVS and CDR2 FNYEAQ. This CDR3 contains 13 residues. Trimming removed 5 bases from V and 8 bases from J; junction bases left unmatched: 8. CDR3 sequence: CASSPRQGAEAFF. The CDR3, as DNA: TGTGCCAGCAGCCCTAGACAGGGTGCGGAAGCTTTCTTT.

The rearrangement joins TRBV15 to TRBJ1-2, with D possibly TRBD1 on 6 matching bases. The V end was cut by 3 bases, the J end by 3 bases, with 11 bases between. Germline CDR1 and CDR2: LNHNV and YYDKDF (reference sequence). The CDR3 runs 14 residues. CDR3 amino acids: CATSREGVDYGYTF. CDR3 coding DNA: TGTGCCACCAGCAGGGAGGGGGTCGACTATGGCTACACCTTC.

The chain uses TRBV6-2 or TRBV6-3 and TRBJ2-1; the match to TRBD2 covers 8 bases. The germline V gene has CDR1 MNHEY and CDR2 SVGEGT. V dropped 8 bases and J dropped 2; count of bases not matched to a gene: 2. This CDR3 is 13 amino acids long. The DNA for the CDR3 is TGTGCCAGCCTGACTAGCGCCTACAATGAGCAGTTCTTC. Translated, it gives CASLTSAYNEQFF.

This clonotype showed up many times. J is TRBJ2-4 and V is TRBV6-2 or TRBV6-3; the D gene is possibly TRBD1 (5 bases). The germline V and J ends were trimmed by 6 bases and 9 bases, with 9 bases remaining between them. Germline V gene lookup returns CDR1 MNHEY and CDR2 SVGEGT. The CDR3 has 11 amino acids. CDR3 sequence: CASSTRVIQYF. The CDR3 nucleotides read TGTGCCAGCAGCACCAGGGTCATTCAGTACTTC.

This clonotype was counted ten times or more. The chain has TRBV11-2 and TRBJ2-7; D not certain. Trimming cost V 3 bases and J 5 bases, with 8 bases left between them. The germline CDR1 and CDR2 sequences are SGHAT and FQNNGV. CDR3 length: 12 amino acids. The CDR3 sequence is CASSFSGDEQYF. The CDR3 coding sequence is TGTGCCAGCAGCTTTTCTGGGGACGAGCAGTACTTC.

This clonotype appeared a few times. The chain is built from TRBV20-1 and TRBJ2-5; 8 nucleotides match TRBD1. CDR3 size: 16 residues. V gave up 5 bases and J gave up 3 bases; unmatched junction bases: 14. The germline gives CDR1 DFQATT, CDR2 SNEGSKA (reference sequence). CDR3 amino acids: CSAESGGERRKETQYF. For the CDR3, the DNA is TGCAGTGCTGAATCAGGGGGCGAGCGACGTAAAGAGACCCAGTACTTC.